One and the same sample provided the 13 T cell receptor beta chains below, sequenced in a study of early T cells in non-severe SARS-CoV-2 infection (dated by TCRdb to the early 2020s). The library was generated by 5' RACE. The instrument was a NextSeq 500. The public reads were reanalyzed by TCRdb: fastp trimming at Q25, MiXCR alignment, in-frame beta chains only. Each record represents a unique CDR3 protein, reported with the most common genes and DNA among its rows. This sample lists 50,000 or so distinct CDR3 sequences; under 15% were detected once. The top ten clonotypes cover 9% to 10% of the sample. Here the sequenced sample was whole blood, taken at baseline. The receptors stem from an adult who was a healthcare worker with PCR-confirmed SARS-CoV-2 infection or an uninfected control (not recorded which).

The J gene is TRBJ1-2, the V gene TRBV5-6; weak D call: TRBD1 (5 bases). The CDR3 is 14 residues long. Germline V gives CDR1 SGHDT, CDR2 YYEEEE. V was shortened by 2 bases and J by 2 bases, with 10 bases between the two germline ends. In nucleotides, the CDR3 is TGTGCCAGCAGCTTAAAGACAGCCAACTATGGCTACACCTTC. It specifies CASSLKTANYGYTF.

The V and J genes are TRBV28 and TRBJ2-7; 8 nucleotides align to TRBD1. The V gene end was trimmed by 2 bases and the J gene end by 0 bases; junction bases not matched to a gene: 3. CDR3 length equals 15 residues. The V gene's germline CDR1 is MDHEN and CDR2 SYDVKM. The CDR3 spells CASSLQGAVSYEQYF. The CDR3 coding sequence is TGTGCCAGCAGTTTACAGGGGGCGGTCTCCTACGAGCAGTACTTC.

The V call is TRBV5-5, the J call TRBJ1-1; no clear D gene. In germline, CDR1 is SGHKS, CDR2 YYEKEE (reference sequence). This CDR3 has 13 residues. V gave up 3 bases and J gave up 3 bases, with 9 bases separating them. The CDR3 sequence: CASSSGPDTEAFF. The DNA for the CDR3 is TGTGCCAGCAGCTCCGGACCTGACACTGAAGCTTTCTTT.

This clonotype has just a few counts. CDR3 loop: CASSADRGSYEQYF. CDR3 coding DNA: TGTGCCAGCAGTGCCGACAGAGGATCCTACGAGCAGTACTTC. V is TRBV25-1 and J is TRBJ2-7, with TRBD1 as a possible D gene (5 bases). CDR3 length equals 14 residues. Trimming stripped 4 bases from V and 1 base from J, with 11 bases between. Germline CDR1 reads MGHDK; CDR2 reads SYGVNS.

Here the CDR3 DNA reads TGTGCCACCAGTGGGTCACAGGGATACACAGATACGCAGTATTTT. It translates to CATSGSQGYTDTQYF. This rearrangement joins TRBV24-1 to TRBJ2-3; D is perhaps TRBD1 (6 bases). Germline CDR1 and CDR2: KGHDR and SFDVKD. The CDR3 is made up of 15 amino acids. The V gene lost 5 bases and the J gene lost 2 bases, with 13 bases spanning the gap.

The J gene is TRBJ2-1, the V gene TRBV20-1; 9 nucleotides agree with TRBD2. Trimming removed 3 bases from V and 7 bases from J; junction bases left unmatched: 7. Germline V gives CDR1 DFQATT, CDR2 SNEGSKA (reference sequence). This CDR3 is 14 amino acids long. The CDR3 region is CSASRREGNNEQFF. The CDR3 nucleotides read TGCAGTGCTAGTAGGCGGGAGGGCAATAATGAGCAGTTCTTC.

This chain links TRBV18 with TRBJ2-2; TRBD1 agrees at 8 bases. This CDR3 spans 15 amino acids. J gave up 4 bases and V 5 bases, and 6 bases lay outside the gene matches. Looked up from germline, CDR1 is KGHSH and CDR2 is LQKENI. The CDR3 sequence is CASSYGQGITGELFF. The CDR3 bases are TGTGCCAGCTCATACGGACAGGGTATCACCGGGGAGCTGTTTTTT.

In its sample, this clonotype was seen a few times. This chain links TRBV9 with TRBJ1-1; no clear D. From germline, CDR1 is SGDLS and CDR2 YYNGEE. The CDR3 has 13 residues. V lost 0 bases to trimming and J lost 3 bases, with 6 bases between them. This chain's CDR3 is CASSVDMYTEAFF. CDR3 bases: TGTGCCAGCAGCGTAGATATGTACACTGAAGCTTTCTTT.

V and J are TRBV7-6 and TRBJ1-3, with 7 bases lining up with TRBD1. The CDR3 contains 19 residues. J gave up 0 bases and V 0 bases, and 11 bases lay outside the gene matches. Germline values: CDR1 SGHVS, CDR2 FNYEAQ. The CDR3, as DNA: TGTGCCAGCAGCTTAGCTGGGGACAGTAATTTACGCTCTGGAAACACCATATATTTT. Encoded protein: CASSLAGDSNLRSGNTIYF.

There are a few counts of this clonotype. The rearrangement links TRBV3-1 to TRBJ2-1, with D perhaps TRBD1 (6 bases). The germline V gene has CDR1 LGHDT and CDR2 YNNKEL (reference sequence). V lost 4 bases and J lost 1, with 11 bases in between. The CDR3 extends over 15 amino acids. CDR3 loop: CASSPGVASYNEQFF. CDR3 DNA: TGTGCCAGCAGCCCAGGGGTGGCTTCCTACAATGAGCAGTTCTTC.

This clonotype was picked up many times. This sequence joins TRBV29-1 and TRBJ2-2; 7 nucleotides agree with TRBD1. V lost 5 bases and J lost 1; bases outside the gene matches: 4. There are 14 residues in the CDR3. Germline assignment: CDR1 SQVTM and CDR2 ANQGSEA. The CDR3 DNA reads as TGCAGCGTTCAGGACAGGCTGAACACCGGGGAGCTGTTTTTT. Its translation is CSVQDRLNTGELFF.

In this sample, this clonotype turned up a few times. The CDR3 sequence is CASSLDGQNTEAFF. DNA of the CDR3: TGCGCCAGCAGCTTGGACGGCCAAAACACTGAAGCTTTCTTT. The chain has TRBV5-1 and TRBJ1-1; D unclear. Germline V gene data show CDR1 as SGHRS and CDR2 as YFSETQ. The V end lost 0 bases, the J end lost 2 bases, and 8 bases lay between the germline ends. The CDR3 has 14 residues.

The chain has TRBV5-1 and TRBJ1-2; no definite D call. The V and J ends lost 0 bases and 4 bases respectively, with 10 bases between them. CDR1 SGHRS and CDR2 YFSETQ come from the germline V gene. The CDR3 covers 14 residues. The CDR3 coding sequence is TGCGCCAGCAGCTTGGACCCCGGAGGCTATGGCTACACCTTC. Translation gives CASSLDPGGYGYTF.